Listed here are 19 T cell receptor beta chains from one sample, sequenced in a study of early T cells in non-severe SARS-CoV-2 infection. A single record per CDR3 protein comes from TCRdb applying MiXCR to the 5' RACE reads. The table has more than 65,000 distinct CDR3 sequences, 12% seen once. Sample: whole blood, taken at baseline. These TCRs come from an adult who was a healthcare worker with PCR-confirmed SARS-CoV-2 infection or an uninfected control (not recorded which).

This clonotype was recorded many times. In DNA form, the CDR3 reads TGTGCCAGCAATGGGGCCCCGAACACTGAAGCTTTCTTT. Its protein is CASNGAPNTEAFF. V usage is TRBV2 and J usage is TRBJ1-1, with a tentative D call TRBD1 (5 bases). With 7 bases removed from V and 1 base from J, the gap between germline ends came to 10 bases. Germline CDR1 reads SNHLY; CDR2 reads FYNNEI. CDR3 length: 13 amino acids.

This clonotype was counted many times. V is TRBV5-8 and J is TRBJ2-7; TRBD1 or TRBD2 may be the D gene (6 bases each). Germline values: CDR1 SGHTS, CDR2 YDEGEE. The CDR3 loop spans 16 amino acids. Trimming took off 4 bases at V and 2 bases at J, with 19 bases between the two ends. CDR3 amino acids: CASSPGAGTLTYEQYF. The CDR3 DNA is TGTGCCAGCAGCCCGGGGGCTGGGACATTGACCTACGAGCAGTACTTC.

Worth noting for this clonotype: A much larger clone differs from this one at a single base, so this may be a read error. The J gene is TRBJ2-2, the V gene TRBV11-2; D gene ambiguous. V shed 5 bases and J shed 2 bases, with 12 bases lying between them. The CDR3 sequence is 15 residues long. From germline, CDR1 is SGHAT and CDR2 FQNNGV. CDR3 DNA: TGTGCCAGCAGCCGACCGACAAGTAACACCGGGGAGCTGTTTTTT. The encoded protein is CASSRPTSNTGELFF.

This clonotype was counted only a few times. The chain recombines TRBV27 with TRBJ2-2; D is perhaps TRBD1 (5 bases). V was pared by 6 bases and J by 9 bases, with 11 bases between. Germline values: CDR1 MNHEY, CDR2 SMNVEV (reference sequence). CDR3 length: 12 residues. The DNA of the CDR3 is TGTGCCAGCAGATCAGGGCTTAGGGAGCTGTTTTTT. Protein sequence: CASRSGLRELFF.

This clonotype occurred a few times. The gene calls are TRBV6-5 and TRBJ2-3, with D uncertain. V lost 5 bases to trimming and J lost 7 bases, with 7 bases between them. The CDR3 has 11 amino acids. Germline V gene data show CDR1 as MNHEY and CDR2 as SVGAGI. The CDR3 DNA follows: TGTGCCAGCAGTACACTTAATACGCAGTATTTT. Translating it yields CASSTLNTQYF.

The chain has TRBV9 and TRBJ2-1; D is ambiguous. Germline V lookup: CDR1 SGDLS, CDR2 YYNGEE. V dropped 0 bases and J dropped 3 bases, with 7 bases sitting between them. The CDR3 totals 14 residues. CDR3 protein: CASSVAGVYNEQFF. The CDR3 DNA sequence: TGTGCCAGCAGCGTAGCGGGCGTCTACAATGAGCAGTTCTTC.

J is TRBJ1-2 and V is TRBV28; no clear D gene. Germline V gives CDR1 MDHEN, CDR2 SYDVKM. The CDR3 length is 12 residues. V was trimmed by 8 bases and J by 8 bases, leaving 15 bases between them. CDR3 DNA: TGTGCCAGCTCTCCCGCTATTGAGGGCTACACCTTC. Protein sequence: CASSPAIEGYTF.

In this sample, this clonotype turned up a few times. The CDR3 nucleotides are TGTGCCACCAGTGACAATACTGACACTGGGAATGAGCAGTTCTTC. It encodes CATSDNTDTGNEQFF. This chain connects TRBV24-1 to TRBJ2-1; D is undetermined. V gave up 4 bases and J gave up 7 bases, with 16 bases separating them. The germline CDR1 and CDR2 sequences are KGHDR and SFDVKD. This CDR3 contains 15 residues.

This clonotype was seen a few times. This chain joins TRBV10-3 and TRBJ2-1; D is unclear. Germline V CDR1 and CDR2: ENHRY, SYGVKD. Trimming left V 6 bases short and J 10 bases short, with 16 bases between. This CDR3 spans 13 amino acids. Here the CDR3 reads CAIRAEGNYEQFF. The CDR3 nucleotides read TGTGCCATCAGGGCTGAAGGCAACTACGAGCAGTTCTTC.

This clonotype was seen a few times. The J gene is TRBJ2-3, the V gene TRBV29-1; D is unresolved. The germline V and J ends were trimmed by 1 base and 2 bases, with 7 bases remaining between them. Germline V gives CDR1 SQVTM, CDR2 ANQGSEA. CDR3 length equals 13 residues. Here the CDR3 reads CSVEGINTDTQYF. DNA for the CDR3: TGCAGCGTTGAAGGGATAAACACAGATACGCAGTATTTT.

The genes are TRBV4-1 and TRBJ2-7; D might be TRBD1 or TRBD2, each matching 5 bases. CDR3 length: 16 residues. CDR1 is MGHRA, CDR2 YSYEKL, per germline. V was pared by 3 bases and J by 5 bases, with 20 bases between. In nucleotides, the CDR3 is TGCGCCAGCAGCCAGGGACCCTTGGCACCCTTGGACGAGCAGTACTTC. It yields the protein CASSQGPLAPLDEQYF.

This clonotype appeared a few times. This chain uses TRBV28 with TRBJ2-4; 7 positions match TRBD1. The CDR3 covers 15 residues. Germline V lookup: CDR1 MDHEN, CDR2 SYDVKM. J was trimmed by 0 bases and V by 2 bases; bases with no gene match: 1. The CDR3 bases are TGTGCCAGCAGTTTAGGGACAGTAGCCAAAAACATTCAGTACTTC. Protein: CASSLGTVAKNIQYF. The variable domain in full, with the rest retrieved from reference TRBV28 and TRBJ2-4, is DVKVTQSSRYLVKRTGEKVFLECVQDMDHENMFWYRQDPGLGLRLIYFSYDVKMKEKGDIPEGYSVSREKKERFSLILESASTNQTSMYLCASSLGTVAKNIQYFGAGTRLSVL.

The chain is built from TRBV20-1 and TRBJ1-6, with TRBD1 matching over 9 bases. This CDR3 spans 15 amino acids. In germline, CDR1 is DFQATT, CDR2 SNEGSKA (reference sequence). Losses at the gene ends were 6 bases for V and 0 bases for J; bases not matched to a gene: 3. CDR3 protein: CSAPDRGSYNSPLHF. The CDR3 nucleotides are TGCAGTGCGCCGGACAGGGGCTCCTATAATTCACCCCTCCACTTT.

The chain has TRBV6-2 or TRBV6-3 and TRBJ2-7; no firm D call. The germline gives CDR1 MNHEY, CDR2 SVGEGT. The CDR3 loop spans 13 amino acids. Trimming removed 0 bases at V and 4 bases at J, with 7 bases between. CDR3 protein: CASSYSLEYEQYF. The DNA of the CDR3 is TGTGCCAGCAGTTACTCCCTCGAATACGAGCAGTACTTC.

The chain carries TRBV5-1 and TRBJ2-3; TRBD1 matches at 9 bases. V trimming: 4 bases; J trimming: 0 bases; junction bases outside the gene matches: 6. The CDR3 sequence is 16 residues long. Germline V gene data show CDR1 as SGHRS and CDR2 as YFSETQ. CDR3 DNA: TGCGCCAGCAGCCCGTGGGGACAGGGAAGCACAGATACGCAGTATTTT. Translating gives CASSPWGQGSTDTQYF. Full variable domain (remainder filled in from reference TRBV5-1 and TRBJ2-3): KAGVTQTPRYLIKTRGQQVTLSCSPISGHRSVSWYQQTPGQGLQFLFEYFSETQRNKGNFPGRFSGRQFSNSRSEMNVSTLELGDSALYLCASSPWGQGSTDTQYFGPGTRLTVL.

This clonotype was seen ten or more times. This chain uses TRBV7-8 with TRBJ2-7, with 9 bases lining up with TRBD2. The germline V gene encodes CDR1 SGHVS and CDR2 FQNEAQ. The CDR3 covers 14 residues. V shed 7 bases, J shed 0 bases, and the junction held 4 bases outside the gene matches. Here the CDR3 reads CASKVAGVSYEQYF. The CDR3 coding sequence is TGTGCCAGCAAGGTAGCGGGGGTCTCCTACGAGCAGTACTTC.

This chain uses TRBV20-1 with TRBJ2-2, with a weak D call TRBD1 (5 bases). V lost 4 bases and J 6 bases, leaving 15 bases between the germline ends. Per germline, CDR1 DFQATT and CDR2 SNEGSKA (reference sequence). The CDR3 has 14 residues. As DNA, the CDR3 is TGCAGTGCTATACAGGTCGAAAGGGCCGGGGAGCTGTTTTTT. It codes for CSAIQVERAGELFF.

CDR3 DNA: TGTGCCAGCAGCCGCCCCCCGGGCCGGGCCAAAAACATTCAGTACTTC. It specifies CASSRPPGRAKNIQYF. The chain uses TRBV11-2 and TRBJ2-4; D gene ambiguous. V was pared by 5 bases and J by 1 base, with 15 bases between. Germline V gene data show CDR1 as SGHAT and CDR2 as FQNNGV. The CDR3 is 16 residues long. The full variable domain, completed using reference TRBV11-2 and TRBJ2-4, is EAGVAQSPRYKIIEKRQSVAFWCNPISGHATLYWYQQILGQGPKLLIQFQNNGVVDDSQLPKDRFSAERLKGVDSTLKIQPAKLEDSAVYLCASSRPPGRAKNIQYFGAGTRLSVL.

The gene calls are TRBV10-2 and TRBJ2-7; D gene ambiguous. CDR3 length: 15 amino acids. Germline CDR1 WSHSY, CDR2 SAAADI. V lost 0 bases and J 5 bases, leaving 14 bases between the germline ends. In DNA, the CDR3 is TGCGCCAGCAGTGAGTCATCGAGGTTTGAAAACGAGCAGTACTTC. Encoded protein: CASSESSRFENEQYF.